This entry lists 28 T cell receptor beta chains sequenced from one sample in a study of T cells after yellow fever vaccination. Each CDR3 protein is one row after TCRdb ran MiXCR on the 5' RACE reads. The sample consists of some 250,000 distinct CDR3 sequences, approximately 3.6% of them appearing once. Here the sequenced sample was PBMCs, taken 15 days after the yellow fever booster vaccination. The origin of the receptors is a man aged 18 to 35 who received the YFV17D yellow fever vaccine.

Ten or more counts support this clonotype. The CDR3 DNA follows: TGTGCCAGCAGTGACGACAGGGTGGAGGAGACCCAGTACTTC. Protein product: CASSDDRVEETQYF. This chain joins TRBV6-2 or TRBV6-3 and TRBJ2-5, with 7 bases that match TRBD1. The CDR3 totals 14 residues. V lost 5 bases to trimming and J lost 5 bases; unmatched junction nucleotides: 8. Germline V lookup: CDR1 MNHEY, CDR2 SVGEGT.

This clonotype was found many times. The rearrangement links TRBV20-1 to TRBJ1-1; D gene unclear. The CDR3 length is 13 residues. The germline V gene has CDR1 DFQATT and CDR2 SNEGSKA (reference sequence). Trimming shortened V by 3 bases and J by 0 bases, and 8 bases separated the two germline ends. The CDR3 DNA reads as TGCAGTGCTAGCGTGAGGGTGAACACTGAAGCTTTCTTT. The encoded protein is CSASVRVNTEAFF.

This clonotype was found a few times. The rearrangement joins TRBV7-2 to TRBJ1-3; 8 bases align to TRBD1. V was pared by 6 bases and J by 3 bases, with 4 bases of the junction left unmatched. The CDR3 has 14 residues. The V gene's germline CDR1 is SGHTA and CDR2 FQGNSA. The CDR3 sequence is CASRKDRVGNTIYF. Written as DNA, the CDR3 is TGTGCCAGCAGAAAGGACAGGGTTGGAAACACCATATATTTT.

With regard to this clonotype: Just one base apart from a much larger clone, this may be a read error. The rearrangement joins TRBV30 to TRBJ2-5, with 10 positions matching TRBD2. The CDR3 spans 16 residues. The germline gives CDR1 GTSNPN, CDR2 SVGIG (reference sequence). For the CDR3, the DNA is TGTGCCTGGAGTGTCGGGCTAGCGGGGGAACAAGAGACCAAGTACTTC. It codes for CAWSVGLAGEQETKYF.

This clonotype was recorded many times. The chain combines TRBV12-3 or TRBV12-4 with TRBJ2-7; weak D call: TRBD2 (6 bases). The CDR3 covers 14 residues. Trimming pared 6 bases from V and 4 bases from J, leaving 16 bases between. CDR3 DNA sequence: TGTGCCAGCAGGCCGTGGGGGGAATCTTACGAGCAGTACTTC. Translation gives CASRPWGESYEQYF.

This clonotype was seen ten or more times. The V gene is TRBV7-2, the J gene TRBJ2-3, with 9 positions matching TRBD1. This CDR3 is built from 14 residues. CDR1 and CDR2 (germline): SGHTA, FQGNSA. V lost 1 base to trimming and J lost 7 bases; unmatched junction nucleotides: 3. CDR3 in DNA: TGTGCCAGCAGCTTAGACAGGGGGCTAAATACGCAGTATTTT. Encoded protein: CASSLDRGLNTQYF.

This clonotype was detected many times. The genes are TRBV20-1 and TRBJ2-7; TRBD2 matches 13 bases. V trimming: 3 bases; J trimming: 4 bases; junction bases outside the gene matches: 12. Germline values: CDR1 DFQATT, CDR2 SNEGSKA (reference sequence). The CDR3 loop spans 17 amino acids. CDR3 residues: CSARGQLAGGPLYEQYF. The DNA for the CDR3 is TGCAGTGCTAGGGGTCAACTAGCGGGGGGGCCTTTGTACGAGCAGTACTTC.

Ten or more counts support this clonotype. The chain recombines TRBV6-2 or TRBV6-3 with TRBJ2-1; TRBD1 agrees at 9 bases. The CDR3 totals 15 residues. Trimming cost V 2 bases and J 4 bases; bases outside gene matches: 3. The germline V gene encodes CDR1 MNHEY and CDR2 SVGEGT. The CDR3 protein is CASSYDRGLYNEQFF. CDR3 coding DNA: TGTGCCAGCAGTTACGACAGGGGGTTGTACAATGAGCAGTTCTTC.

In its sample, this clonotype was seen many times. The chain links TRBV2 to TRBJ2-7; D is unclear. The CDR3 has 13 amino acids. V lost 8 bases to trimming and J lost 6 bases, with 17 bases between them. Germline values: CDR1 SNHLY, CDR2 FYNNEI. Written as DNA, the CDR3 is TGTGCCAGCGATCCAACAGACTTCGGCGAGCAGTACGTC. Its protein is CASDPTDFGEQYV.

The sample holds many counts of this clonotype. The chain employs TRBV7-2 and TRBJ1-1; D is possibly TRBD1 (5 bases). V lost 5 bases and J 4 bases, leaving 14 bases between the germline ends. Germline V gives CDR1 SGHTA, CDR2 FQGNSA. This CDR3 is 14 amino acids long. Here the CDR3 reads CASSLRRGGTEAFF. CDR3 in DNA: TGTGCCAGCAGCCTCCGGCGCGGGGGCACTGAAGCTTTCTTT.

This clonotype was counted ten times or more. The chain joins TRBV12-3 or TRBV12-4 to TRBJ2-1, with 9 bases lining up with TRBD1. This CDR3 contains 15 residues. The trim removed 6 bases at V and 4 bases at J, leaving 7 bases unmatched. Written as DNA, the CDR3 is TGTGCCAGCAGACAGGACAGGGGTACGTACAATGAGCAGTTCTTC. Its translation is CASRQDRGTYNEQFF.

The rearrangement uses TRBV6-2 or TRBV6-3 and TRBJ2-7, with D uncertain. V lost 6 bases and J lost 5, with 20 bases in between. The germline V gene has CDR1 MNHEY and CDR2 SVGEGT. The CDR3 length is 15 residues. The CDR3 region is CASSSIRAASHEQYV. The DNA for the CDR3 is TGTGCCAGCAGCTCCATCCGGGCCGCGAGCCACGAGCAGTACGTC.

This clonotype was recorded many times. This sequence joins TRBV7-2 and TRBJ1-3, with unresolved D. The length of the CDR3 is 13 residues. The V end was cut by 7 bases, the J end by 0 bases, with 7 bases between. Germline lookup yields CDR1 SGHTA and CDR2 FQGNSA. Here the CDR3 reads CASMAFSGNTIYF. DNA of the CDR3: TGTGCCAGCATGGCATTCTCTGGAAACACCATATATTTT.

This clonotype was recorded at least ten times. The chain joins TRBV5-1 to TRBJ2-5; D tentatively fits TRBD1 or TRBD2 (5 bases each). Germline values: CDR1 SGHRS, CDR2 YFSETQ. The CDR3 has 16 amino acids. V dropped 4 bases and J dropped 5 bases, with 21 bases sitting between them. The CDR3 spells CASSPLVRGSGETQYF. Written as DNA, the CDR3 is TGCGCCAGCAGCCCCCTTGTCCGGGGTTCAGGGGAGACCCAGTACTTC.

This clonotype occurred many times. The genes are TRBV18 and TRBJ2-7, with no clear D. The CDR3 length is 14 residues. Trimming removed 2 bases at V and 1 base at J, with 9 bases between. Germline V gene lookup returns CDR1 KGHSH and CDR2 LQKENI. Here the CDR3 DNA reads TGTGCCAGCTCACCATCGGGTGGTTCCTACGAGCAGTACGTC. Translation: CASSPSGGSYEQYV.

This clonotype showed up many times. As DNA, the CDR3 is TGCGCCAGCAGCTTGGCCAGTGGACTAGACCTTGCGGAGACCCAGTACTTC. It encodes CASSLASGLDLAETQYF. J is TRBJ2-5 and V is TRBV5-1; 7 bases line up with TRBD2. Unmatched junction bases numbered 13, after V lost 0 bases and J lost 5 bases. Germline V gene lookup returns CDR1 SGHRS and CDR2 YFSETQ. This CDR3 contains 17 residues.

This clonotype was counted many times. This sequence joins TRBV29-1 and TRBJ2-2, with 7 bases lining up with TRBD1. J was trimmed by 3 bases and V by 2 bases; bases with no gene match: 6. Germline loops: CDR1 SQVTM, CDR2 ANQGSEA. This CDR3 spans 15 amino acids. This chain's CDR3 is CSVEYRGQDTGELFF. The CDR3 nucleotides are TGCAGCGTTGAATATAGGGGGCAAGACACCGGGGAGCTGTTTTTT.

This clonotype was recorded at least ten times. The chain couples TRBV6-2 or TRBV6-3 to TRBJ1-1, with D maybe TRBD1 (6 bases). Trimming cost V 5 bases and J 1 base, with 17 bases left between them. This CDR3 is 16 amino acids long. The germline CDR1 and CDR2 sequences are MNHEY and SVGEGT. CDR3 DNA: TGTGCCAGCAGTAGTTTCGGGGGCCCGAGGAACACTGAAGCTTTCTTT. It yields the protein CASSSFGGPRNTEAFF.

This clonotype has a count of ten or more. The chain recombines TRBV20-1 with TRBJ2-1; unclear D gene. V lost 0 bases to trimming and J lost 4 bases, with 10 bases between them. This CDR3 is 14 amino acids long. The germline V gene has CDR1 DFQATT and CDR2 SNEGSKA (reference sequence). The CDR3 is CSARDRTRYNEQFF. The CDR3 DNA reads TGCAGTGCTAGAGACAGGACCCGTTACAATGAGCAGTTCTTC.

Concerning this clonotype: This may be a read error: a much more frequent sequence differs by one nucleotide. This rearrangement joins TRBV24-1 to TRBJ2-5; the D is unclear. The CDR3 has 13 residues. V was trimmed by 2 bases and J by 4 bases, leaving 7 bases between them. The germline V gene encodes CDR1 KGHDR and CDR2 SFDVKD. In DNA form, the CDR3 reads TGTGCCACCAGTGATTGGTCAGCAGAGACCCAGTACTTC. This translates into CATSDWSAETQYF.

This clonotype has a count of ten or more. The CDR3 is CASSLAEGREETQYF. The CDR3 coding sequence is TGTGCCAGCAGCTTAGCGGAGGGCAGAGAAGAGACCCAGTACTTC. The chain uses TRBV7-2 and TRBJ2-5, with D perhaps TRBD2 (6 bases). Per the germline V gene, CDR1 is SGHTA and CDR2 is FQGNSA. This CDR3 is 15 amino acids long. Trimming removed 0 bases from V and 3 bases from J, with 11 bases in between.

The sample holds many counts of this clonotype. J is TRBJ2-5 and V is TRBV5-4; D is uncertain. V shed 1 base and J shed 5 bases, with 12 bases lying between them. The germline CDR1 and CDR2 sequences are SGHNT and YYREEE (reference sequence). There are 14 residues in the CDR3. In nucleotides, the CDR3 is TGTGCCAGCAGCTTGAAGGGTAGCAGTGAGACCCAGTACTTC. Protein product: CASSLKGSSETQYF.

There are many counts of this clonotype. The chain employs TRBV12-3 or TRBV12-4 and TRBJ1-4; TRBD1 agrees at 7 bases. This CDR3 has 14 residues. J gave up 7 bases and V 4 bases, and 6 bases lay outside the gene matches. The CDR3, as DNA: TGTGCCAGCAGTTCCAGGGGGGTGAGTGAAAAACTGTTTTTT. This gives the protein CASSSRGVSEKLFF.

This clonotype was counted at least ten times. The chain employs TRBV5-1 and TRBJ1-1; D possibly corresponds to TRBD1 (5 bases). This CDR3 has 14 amino acids. Trimming shortened V by 2 bases and J by 6 bases, and 14 bases separated the two germline ends. The germline gives CDR1 SGHRS, CDR2 YFSETQ. The DNA of the CDR3 is TGCGCCAGCAGCTTTCAGGGAAGGGGCGCTGAAGCTTTCTTT. It translates to CASSFQGRGAEAFF.

The sample holds many counts of this clonotype. The chain joins TRBV20-1 to TRBJ2-3; 7 bases map to TRBD2. Germline V gene sequence: CDR1 DFQATT, CDR2 SNEGSKA (reference sequence). CDR3 length: 15 residues. V lost 1 base and J lost 2; bases outside the gene matches: 6. CDR3 amino acids: CSARAPAGHTDTQYF. CDR3 coding DNA: TGCAGTGCTAGAGCGCCAGCGGGGCACACAGATACGCAGTATTTT.

There are many counts of this clonotype. The V call is TRBV19, the J call TRBJ2-5; D might be TRBD2 (5 bases). The CDR3 has 13 residues. The germline gives CDR1 LNHDA, CDR2 SQIVND (reference sequence). The V gene lost 6 bases and the J gene lost 3 bases, with 11 bases spanning the gap. The DNA of the CDR3 is TGTGCCAGTAGAACCGGGGTCAAAGAGACCCAGTACTTC. It translates to CASRTGVKETQYF.

The rearrangement links TRBV25-1 to TRBJ2-2, with 9 positions matching TRBD1. With V trimmed by 8 bases and J by 8 bases, 9 bases remained unmatched. The germline gives CDR1 MGHDK, CDR2 SYGVNS. The CDR3 is made up of 14 amino acids. The CDR3 region has the DNA TGTGCCAGCGGGCTTACAGGGGGCCTTGGGGAGCTGTTTTTT. Its protein product is CASGLTGGLGELFF.

This clonotype was detected many times. The V and J genes are TRBV12-3 or TRBV12-4 and TRBJ2-2; perhaps TRBD1 as D (5 bases). CDR3 length: 14 residues. Deletions cut 5 bases from V and 1 base from J, with 8 bases between. The CDR3 nucleotides are TGTGCCAGCAGTCTACAGGTGAACACCGGGGAGCTGTTTTTT. Its protein product is CASSLQVNTGELFF.